Included here is one TCR beta chain sequence, with context. Its target is not known. PCR amplification relied on 60 Vbeta primers (plus 13 Jbeta primers). Profiling relied on immunoSEQ multiplex PCR, and the TCRdb table lists in-frame clones only, not all of them. The repertoire includes about 150,000 clones, roughly two thirds of them detected once, and around 1.8% sits in the top ten. This entry is derived from a study of cytomegalovirus exposure and HLA in healthy donors. Study-wide background: In terms of ancestry, the Caucasian-associated cluster contained about 81% of the approximately 420 genotyped donors. Whole-study findings and limits: The classifier, whose performance was assessed in both the original and validation cohorts, reportedly diagnosed cytomegalovirus status with high specificity and sensitivity. When a later analysis compared HLA-associated TCR beta chains with equally common others, the HLA-associated chains turned out to be more clonally expanded and to have lower generation probabilities.

Source material: PBMCs. The source of this sequence is a male donor in good health and CMV-seronegative.

CDR3: CASRPTGSYEQYF. Written as DNA, the CDR3 is TGTGCCAGCAGACCGACAGGGTCCTACGAGCAGTACTTC. The chain recombines TRBV7-2 with TRBJ2-7; 7 bases agree with TRBD1. The CDR3 consists of 13 residues. The trim removed 6 bases at V and 1 base at J, leaving 3 bases unmatched. Germline V gives CDR1 SGHTA, CDR2 FQGNSA.